The 26 T cell receptor beta chains listed next were all sequenced from one sample in a study. One entry per CDR3 protein, called by TCRdb with MiXCR from the 5' RACE reads. The repertoire consists of approximately 40,000 distinct CDR3 sequences, with 18% occurring once and the leading ten covering 2.8%. Sequencing input: naive CD4+ T cells sorted from a lymph node. Subset here: naive CD4+ T cells, CD4+CD45RA+CD25-. These receptors all come from a female donor with breast cancer.

This clonotype was seen only once. The rearrangement joins TRBV28 to TRBJ1-1; 8 bases fit TRBD1. CDR1 and CDR2 (germline): MDHEN, SYDVKM. This CDR3 comprises 11 residues. Germline trimming cut 11 bases from V and 4 bases from J; bases unmatched to any gene: 3. The chain's CDR3 is CAPTGVTEAFF. CDR3 nucleotides: TGTGCCCCGACAGGGGTCACTGAAGCTTTCTTT.

The chain couples TRBV4-2 to TRBJ2-5; a possible D gene is TRBD2 (5 bases). The germline CDR1 and CDR2 sequences are LGHNA and YNFKEQ. CDR3 length equals 14 residues. V shed 0 bases and J shed 5 bases, with 10 bases lying between them. CDR3 sequence reads: CASSQDGRDETQYF. CDR3 coding DNA: TGTGCCAGCAGCCAAGATGGACGGGATGAGACCCAGTACTTC.

This clonotype was observed a few times. V is TRBV12-3 or TRBV12-4 and J is TRBJ1-5; D is unresolved. The CDR3 consists of 12 residues. V was pared by 3 bases and J by 3 bases, with 3 bases between. The CDR3 sequence is CASSFFNQPQHF. The DNA of the CDR3 is TGTGCCAGCAGTTTCTTCAATCAGCCCCAGCATTTT.

This clonotype has a handful of counts. The V and J genes are TRBV7-2 and TRBJ2-2, with D tentatively TRBD2 (5 bases). The CDR3 has 17 amino acids. Trimming stripped 1 base from V and 0 bases from J, with 12 bases between. The V gene's germline CDR1 is SGHTA and CDR2 FQGNSA. The DNA of the CDR3 is TGTGCCAGCAGCTTAGGCGGGCACCTCACGAACACCGGGGAGCTGTTTTTT. Translation: CASSLGGHLTNTGELFF.

V gene TRBV28 combines with J gene TRBJ1-4; D is possibly TRBD1 (6 bases). Germline V gene sequence: CDR1 MDHEN, CDR2 SYDVKM. The V and J ends lost 6 bases and 2 bases respectively, with 13 bases between them. The CDR3 loop spans 15 amino acids. Here the CDR3 reads CASRNNRVTNEKLFF. CDR3 nucleotide sequence: TGTGCCAGCAGAAATAACAGGGTTACTAATGAAAAACTGTTTTTT.

The genes are TRBV7-2 and TRBJ1-5, with D possibly TRBD1 on 6 matching bases. Trimming stripped 8 bases from V and 4 bases from J, with 18 bases between. This CDR3 spans 15 amino acids. Per germline, CDR1 SGHTA and CDR2 FQGNSA. DNA for the CDR3: TGTGCCAGCTCACCAACAGGGATTGGGAATCAGCCCCAGCATTTT. Translated: CASSPTGIGNQPQHF.

The J gene is TRBJ2-5, the V gene TRBV7-9; D perhaps matches TRBD1 (6 bases). The ends were cut back, 11 bases at V and 5 bases at J, with 18 bases in the middle. CDR1 is SEHNR and CDR2 is FQNEAQ in the germline V gene (reference sequence). The CDR3 runs 13 residues. The CDR3 coding sequence is TGTGCCGCCAGCTCCCCAGGGGATGAGACCCAGTACTTC. Protein: CAASSPGDETQYF.

This chain connects TRBV11-3 to TRBJ2-2; D perhaps matches TRBD2 (6 bases). Trimming took 5 bases from V and 3 from J, leaving 16 bases between them. Germline lookup yields CDR1 SGHNT and CDR2 YENEEA. The CDR3 has 16 residues. The CDR3 nucleotides read TGTGCCAGCAGCGAAATGGCGGGACCCTACACCGGGGAGCTGTTTTTT. It translates to CASSEMAGPYTGELFF.

This clonotype was detected ten times or more. The chain employs TRBV12-5 and TRBJ2-7; 11 bases fit TRBD2. With 5 bases clipped from V and 9 bases from J, the junction kept 12 bases outside the gene matches. CDR3 length: 15 residues. Germline V gives CDR1 LGHNT, CDR2 FRNRAP. Written as DNA, the CDR3 is TGTGCTAGTGGTCCCGAACTACTAGCGGGAGTTGGGCAGTACTTC. Protein sequence: CASGPELLAGVGQYF.

This clonotype was seen more than once but under ten times. V and J are TRBV5-1 and TRBJ2-5; D may be TRBD2 (7 bases). CDR1 SGHRS and CDR2 YFSETQ come from the germline V gene. CDR3 length: 15 residues. V was trimmed by 3 bases and J by 2 bases, leaving 14 bases between them. This CDR3 reads CASSSTGRGQETQYF. The DNA of the CDR3 is TGCGCCAGCAGCTCTACAGGGAGGGGACAAGAGACCCAGTACTTC.

V usage is TRBV7-2 and J usage is TRBJ2-3, with D possibly being TRBD2 (5 bases). Trimming removed 7 bases from V and 9 bases from J, with 17 bases in between. Germline V gene lookup returns CDR1 SGHTA and CDR2 FQGNSA. The CDR3 spans 13 residues. DNA for the CDR3: TGTGCCAGCACCCCCGGGGTACAGAAGACGCAGTATTTT. Its protein product is CASTPGVQKTQYF.

The chain is built from TRBV20-1 and TRBJ2-1; a possible D gene is TRBD2 (5 bases). CDR1 and CDR2 (germline): DFQATT, SNEGSKA (reference sequence). This CDR3 has 12 residues. The CDR3 DNA reads as TGCGGTGTCAAGGGAGTCGACTTTGAGCAGTTCTTC. Protein: CGVKGVDFEQFF.

This clonotype was seen a handful of times. This chain links TRBV5-1 with TRBJ2-3; D not certain. The CDR3 spans 14 residues. Germline V gene lookup returns CDR1 SGHRS and CDR2 YFSETQ. Trimming left V 0 bases short and J 10 bases short, with 15 bases between. The CDR3 nucleotides read TGCGCCAGCAGCTTGGAGGGCCCTTTGAGTGCGCAGTATTTT. It encodes CASSLEGPLSAQYF.

A few counts support this clonotype. V and J are TRBV6-2 or TRBV6-3 and TRBJ1-4; D unclear. The CDR3 extends over 11 amino acids. Trimming pared 6 bases from V and 5 bases from J, leaving 4 bases between. Germline-derived CDR1 and CDR2 are MNHEY and SVGEGT. DNA of the CDR3: TGTGCCAGCAGGACCAATGAAAAACTGTTTTTT. This gives the protein CASRTNEKLFF.

This chain joins TRBV20-1 and TRBJ2-2, with 7 nucleotides matching TRBD2. This CDR3 is 17 amino acids long. Germline CDR1 and CDR2: DFQATT and SNEGSKA (reference sequence). J gave up 2 bases and V 3 bases, and 12 bases lay outside the gene matches. The CDR3 spells CSASLLGAGPNTGELFF. The CDR3 bases are TGCAGTGCTAGCCTCCTAGGAGCGGGACCAAACACCGGGGAGCTGTTTTTT.

This clonotype was observed a handful of times. The rearrangement joins TRBV11-3 to TRBJ2-1; TRBD2 aligns across 10 bases. This CDR3 has 16 amino acids. Trimming took 1 base from V and 1 from J; bases not matched to a gene: 1. The V gene's germline CDR1 is SGHNT and CDR2 YENEEA. This CDR3 is CASSLGGLASYNEQFF. In nucleotides, the CDR3 is TGTGCCAGCAGCTTAGGGGGACTAGCGTCCTACAATGAGCAGTTCTTC.

The rearrangement joins TRBV12-3 or TRBV12-4 to TRBJ1-5; 8 nucleotides line up with TRBD1. The CDR3 is 14 amino acids. V lost 5 bases and J lost 4; bases outside the gene matches: 4. In DNA form, the CDR3 reads TGTGCCAGCAGTACTCGGACAGGGAATCAGCCCCAGCATTTT. It encodes CASSTRTGNQPQHF.

This clonotype was counted many times. The rearrangement uses TRBV29-1 and TRBJ1-1; D is possibly TRBD1 (6 bases). CDR3 size: 14 residues. Between the trimmed V and J ends, which lost 4 bases and 8 bases, there was a span of 20 bases. The V gene's germline CDR1 is SQVTM and CDR2 ANQGSEA. This CDR3 reads CSVATRAQGGEAFF. CDR3 coding DNA: TGCAGCGTTGCCACCCGCGCGCAAGGGGGAGAAGCTTTCTTT.

This clonotype was seen at least ten times. V is TRBV5-1 and J is TRBJ2-2; 9 bases map to TRBD2. V trimming: 3 bases; J trimming: 0 bases; junction bases outside the gene matches: 3. CDR1 and CDR2 (germline): SGHRS, YFSETQ. The CDR3 runs 16 residues. The CDR3 here is CASSSGTSSNTGELFF. CDR3 coding DNA: TGCGCCAGCAGCTCGGGGACTAGCTCGAACACCGGGGAGCTGTTTTTT.

The chain employs TRBV3-1 and TRBJ2-1, with 9 bases aligning to TRBD1. The CDR3 loop spans 14 amino acids. The germline V gene has CDR1 LGHDT and CDR2 YNNKEL (reference sequence). The V segment lost 3 bases and the J segment 9 bases; nucleotides outside the gene matches: 6. The DNA of the CDR3 is TGTGCCAGCAGCCAGGGACAGGGAAGGGGTGAGCAGTTCTTC. As protein: CASSQGQGRGEQFF.

The J gene is TRBJ1-6, the V gene TRBV27; TRBD1 agrees at 11 bases. Per the germline V gene, CDR1 is MNHEY and CDR2 is SMNVEV (reference sequence). The V gene end was trimmed by 8 bases and the J gene end by 8 bases; junction bases not matched to a gene: 8. The CDR3 length is 15 residues. CDR3 coding DNA: TGTGCCAGCCGGAAAAGGACAGGGGGCGATTCACCCCTCCACTTT. Encoded protein: CASRKRTGGDSPLHF.

This clonotype was seen a few times. The CDR3 DNA is TGCGCCAGCAGCACAAAAGACACAAACTACGAGCAGTACTTC. Translating it yields CASSTKDTNYEQYF. This chain links TRBV5-1 with TRBJ2-7; D is unresolved. The CDR3 sequence is 14 residues long. Germline V gene data show CDR1 as SGHRS and CDR2 as YFSETQ. V gave up 4 bases and J gave up 3 bases, with 14 bases separating them.

This clonotype was detected ten times or more. The chain uses TRBV4-3 and TRBJ1-6; possible D gene TRBD1, 5 bases. CDR3 length: 15 residues. The V gene lost 4 bases and the J gene lost 7 bases, with 14 bases spanning the gap. Germline assignment: CDR1 LGHNA and CDR2 YSLEER. CDR3 sequence reads: CASSPQPGRNSPLHF. CDR3 bases: TGCGCCAGCAGCCCACAACCGGGACGGAATTCACCCCTCCACTTT.

This clonotype showed up many times. The V gene is TRBV6-5, the J gene TRBJ1-2; perhaps TRBD1 as D (5 bases). Germline CDR1 is MNHEY and CDR2 is SVGAGI. The CDR3 extends over 13 amino acids. Trimming shortened V by 6 bases and J by 7 bases, and 15 bases separated the two germline ends. In DNA form, the CDR3 reads TGTGCCAGCAGCGGACCCGGGGGATCTGGCTACACCTTC. It is translated as CASSGPGGSGYTF.

As to this clonotype: A much larger clone lies a single base off, so this may be a read error. V usage is TRBV12-3 or TRBV12-4 and J usage is TRBJ2-1; 7 nucleotides agree with TRBD1. The trim removed 3 bases at V and 12 bases at J, leaving 8 bases unmatched. This CDR3 region has 13 residues. The CDR3 reads CASSLGLWDRQFF. In nucleotides, the CDR3 is TGTGCCAGCAGTTTGGGTTTGTGGGACAGGCAGTTCTTC.

This clonotype occurred a few times. The V gene is TRBV6-5, the J gene TRBJ2-2; D tentatively reads TRBD1 or TRBD2 (5 bases each). In germline, CDR1 is MNHEY, CDR2 SVGAGI. Trimming cost V 0 bases and J 6 bases, with 11 bases left between them. The CDR3 has 15 amino acids. CDR3 region: CASSYSNQGAGELFF. DNA of the CDR3: TGTGCCAGCAGTTACTCGAATCAGGGAGCCGGGGAGCTGTTTTTT.